A single sample is the source of the 32 T cell receptor beta chains below, sequenced in a study of T cell repertoires in cytomegalovirus infection. These TCRs are of unknown antigen specificity. TCRdb passed the reads through MiXCR, listing each CDR3 protein once. The sample lists about 830,000 distinct CDR3 sequences, over 25% occurring once. The sequencing used cultured CD8+ T cells from PBMCs, collected from culture after CMV antigen stimulation. These TCRs come from a human donor in good health (CMV status not recorded). Some clones in this sample may be carry-over from other donors' samples.

This clonotype was seen repeatedly, ten times or more. The chain is built from TRBV7-8 and TRBJ2-7; TRBD1 is a possible D gene (5 bases). The germline V gene encodes CDR1 SGHVS and CDR2 FQNEAQ. This CDR3 contains 15 residues. V gave up 1 base and J gave up 1 base, with 11 bases separating them. CDR3 region: CASSLEAGSSYEQYF. The CDR3 nucleotides read TGTGCCAGCAGCTTAGAGGCAGGGTCGTCCTACGAGCAGTACTTC.

The V and J genes are TRBV4-1 and TRBJ2-1; weak D call: TRBD1 (6 bases). The V end was cut by 0 bases, the J end by 2 bases, with 11 bases between. Germline V CDR1 and CDR2: MGHRA, YSYEKL. The CDR3 spans 16 residues. For the CDR3, the DNA is TGCGCCAGCAGCCAAGAAGCAGGGGCCGCCTACAATGAGCAGTTCTTC. This gives the protein CASSQEAGAAYNEQFF.

This clonotype showed up just a few times. J is TRBJ2-1 and V is TRBV19; possibly TRBD1 for D (8 bases). Germline loops: CDR1 LNHDA, CDR2 SQIVND (reference sequence). The CDR3 runs to 15 residues. V gave up 6 bases and J gave up 6 bases, with 18 bases separating them. The CDR3 is CASRGGQGASNEQFF. DNA of the CDR3: TGTGCCAGTAGGGGGGGGCAGGGGGCAAGCAATGAGCAGTTCTTC.

The chain links TRBV7-9 to TRBJ2-2, with TRBD1 matching 10 bases. This CDR3 contains 15 residues. Unmatched junction bases numbered 6, after V lost 4 bases and J lost 7 bases. Germline V gene sequence: CDR1 SEHNR, CDR2 FQNEAQ (reference sequence). The CDR3 reads CASSSGTGDLGELFF. In DNA, the CDR3 is TGTGCCAGCAGCTCCGGGACAGGGGATCTCGGGGAGCTGTTTTTT.

The V and J genes are TRBV19 and TRBJ1-2; the match to TRBD1 covers 7 bases. Looked up from germline, CDR1 is LNHDA and CDR2 is SQIVND (reference sequence). Trimming at V came to 5 bases and at J to 6 bases, leaving 12 bases not matched to a gene. The CDR3 sequence is 15 residues long. The CDR3 loop is CASSPARTGVDGYTF. The DNA of the CDR3 is TGTGCCAGTAGTCCGGCTCGCACAGGGGTGGATGGCTACACCTTC.

This clonotype came up once. A much bigger clone sits one base away, suggesting this may be a read error. J is TRBJ1-1 and V is TRBV19; TRBD1 is a possible D gene (5 bases). The CDR3 sequence is 14 residues long. Germline V gives CDR1 LNHDA, CDR2 SQIVND (reference sequence). The CDR3 bases are TGTGCCGGTAGCCCGGGACCGAAAAACACTGAAGCTTTCTTT. Protein: CAGSPGPKNTEAFF.

The chain joins TRBV9 to TRBJ2-5, with D perhaps being TRBD1 or TRBD2 (6 bases each). V lost 3 bases to trimming and J lost 3 bases, with 9 bases between them. Germline V gene data show CDR1 as SGDLS and CDR2 as YYNGEE. CDR3 length equals 13 residues. CDR3 nucleotides: TGTGCCAGCAGCGAGGGGGGAGAAGAGACCCAGTACTTC. Its translation is CASSEGGEETQYF. The full variable domain, rest sourced from reference TRBV9 and TRBJ2-5, is DSGVTQTPKHLITATGQRVTLRCSPRSGDLSVYWYQQSLDQGLQFLIQYYNGEERAKGNILERFSAQQFPDLHSELNLSSLELGDSALYFCASSEGGEETQYFGPGTRLLVL.

To note about this clonotype: A junction end diverges from the germline sequence, so it may reflect a read error. The genes are TRBV7-7 and TRBJ2-7; weak D call: TRBD2 (6 bases). CDR3 length: 14 amino acids. Germline CDR1 and CDR2: SSHAT and FNYEAQ (reference sequence). CDR3 DNA sequence: TGTGCTAGCAGCCCGGGGGAGGATTCCTACGAGCAGTACTTC. Its translation: CASSPGEDSYEQYF.

The chain recombines TRBV5-5 with TRBJ1-1; no firm D call. The CDR3 covers 13 residues. Trimming removed 1 base at V and 5 bases at J, with 9 bases between. Germline V gives CDR1 SGHKS, CDR2 YYEKEE (reference sequence). In nucleotides, the CDR3 is TGTGCCAGCAGCTTGTGGGGAACTACTGAAGCTTTCTTT. Translating it yields CASSLWGTTEAFF.

V and J are TRBV6-5 and TRBJ1-2, with 10 bases that match TRBD1. This CDR3 comprises 15 residues. After removal of 2 bases from V and 6 bases from J, the junction contained 6 bases not matched to a gene. Germline CDR1 reads MNHEY; CDR2 reads SVGAGI. The DNA for the CDR3 is TGTGCCAGCAGTTACAGCCCCGGGACAGGGGATGGCTACACCTTC. Translated: CASSYSPGTGDGYTF.

This sequence joins TRBV11-3 and TRBJ2-1; D may be TRBD2 (6 bases). This CDR3 is built from 14 residues. Germline-derived CDR1 and CDR2 are SGHNT and YENEEA. V lost 1 base and J lost 9, with 13 bases in between. The CDR3 sequence is CASSLGAGYREQFF. CDR3 nucleotides: TGTGCCAGCAGCTTAGGGGCGGGGTACCGTGAGCAGTTCTTC.

About this clonotype: A clone one base away is much larger, so this may be a read error. This chain uses TRBV27 with TRBJ2-7; TRBD1 might be the D (6 bases). This CDR3 contains 14 residues. Germline CDR1 and CDR2: MNHEY and SMNVEV (reference sequence). Between the trimmed V and J ends, which lost 6 bases and 2 bases, there was a span of 14 bases. CDR3 protein: CASRQLNRAYEQYF. CDR3 in DNA: TGTGCCAGCAGGCAACTGAACAGGGCCTACGAGCAGTACTTC.

This clonotype was seen many times. V and J are TRBV7-2 and TRBJ2-2; 7 bases match TRBD1. J lost 6 bases, V lost 2 bases, and 9 bases had no gene match. Germline V gene sequence: CDR1 SGHTA, CDR2 FQGNSA. This CDR3 has 16 amino acids. The CDR3 nucleotides read TGTGCCAGCAGCTTACCCGGGACAGTACCCCCCGGGGAGCTGTTTTTT. Protein product: CASSLPGTVPPGELFF.

This clonotype has only a few counts. The gene calls are TRBV4-3 and TRBJ2-1, with TRBD2 matching 10 bases. This CDR3 has 15 residues. J lost 8 bases, V lost 1 base, and 5 bases had no gene match. Germline CDR1 is LGHNA and CDR2 is YSLEER. For the CDR3, the DNA is TGCGCCAGCAGCCAAGTTTTAGCGGGGGGCCATGAGCAGTTCTTC. Protein sequence: CASSQVLAGGHEQFF.

Of note for this clonotype: Sequence at one end of the junction differs from germline and may be a read error. The chain joins TRBV6-1 to TRBJ2-7; 8 positions match TRBD1. The germline V gene has CDR1 MNHNS and CDR2 SASEGT. The CDR3 has 13 residues. CDR3 coding DNA: TGTACCAGCAGTGGACAGGGACGCTACGAGCAGTACTTC. As protein: CTSSGQGRYEQYF.

The chain joins TRBV11-1 to TRBJ1-6, with a tentative D call TRBD1 (6 bases). This CDR3 is 14 amino acids long. The V end lost 5 bases, the J end lost 9 bases, and 14 bases lay between the germline ends. Germline V gene lookup returns CDR1 SGHAT and CDR2 FQDESV (reference sequence). As DNA, the CDR3 is TGTGCCAGCAGCCCGGGGGGGGCACTTTCACCCCTCCACTTT. As protein: CASSPGGALSPLHF.

This chain links TRBV5-1 with TRBJ1-1; D remains unclear. Between the trimmed V and J ends, which lost 2 bases and 5 bases, there was a span of 10 bases. The V gene's germline CDR1 is SGHRS and CDR2 YFSETQ. The CDR3 is made up of 13 amino acids. The CDR3 region is CASSFDYGTEAFF. The CDR3 coding sequence is TGCGCCAGCAGCTTTGATTACGGGACTGAAGCTTTCTTT.

The J gene is TRBJ1-2, the V gene TRBV20-1; D is possibly TRBD1 (6 bases). Trimming cost V 6 bases and J 8 bases, with 22 bases left between them. In germline, CDR1 is DFQATT, CDR2 SNEGSKA (reference sequence). CDR3 length: 14 residues. In DNA, the CDR3 is TGCAGTGCCGAGGGGGGGATGAAGTATGGCGGCTACACCTTC. Translated: CSAEGGMKYGGYTF.

This clonotype has a handful of counts. This chain links TRBV28 with TRBJ2-3; TRBD1 matches 9 bases. This CDR3 region has 19 residues. V gave up 6 bases and J gave up 4 bases; unmatched junction bases: 20. The germline V gene encodes CDR1 MDHEN and CDR2 SYDVKM. The CDR3 protein is CASSTWRTGTGFRADTQYF. As DNA, the CDR3 is TGTGCCAGCAGCACCTGGAGAACCGGGACAGGGTTTCGAGCAGATACGCAGTATTTT. Full variable domain (missing parts from reference TRBV28 and TRBJ2-3): DVKVTQSSRYLVKRTGEKVFLECVQDMDHENMFWYRQDPGLGLRLIYFSYDVKMKEKGDIPEGYSVSREKKERFSLILESASTNQTSMYLCASSTWRTGTGFRADTQYFGPGTRLTVL.

In the case of this clonotype: Germline is not matched at one junction end, which may reflect a read error. J is TRBJ2-3 and V is TRBV15, with D uncertain. This CDR3 region has 13 residues. Per germline, CDR1 LNHNV and CDR2 YYDKDF (reference sequence). The CDR3 DNA follows: TGTGTCACCAGCAGAGTGGGCCCAGATACGCAGTATTTT. It yields the protein CVTSRVGPDTQYF.

This chain links TRBV6-1 with TRBJ2-2; the D call may be TRBD1 or TRBD2 (5 bases each). The CDR3 sequence is 13 residues long. CDR1 MNHNS and CDR2 SASEGT come from the germline V gene. V lost 8 bases, J lost 4 bases, and 11 bases lay in between. The CDR3 region is CASAPGLTGELFF. As DNA, the CDR3 is TGTGCCAGCGCCCCGGGGCTCACCGGGGAGCTGTTTTTT.

This clonotype came up many times. The V gene is TRBV7-6, the J gene TRBJ1-2; D is uncertain. This CDR3 is built from 15 residues. Per the germline V gene, CDR1 is SGHVS and CDR2 is FNYEAQ. Trimming left V 5 bases short and J 0 bases short, with 13 bases between. The CDR3 is CASSPRDFANYGYTF. In nucleotides, the CDR3 is TGTGCCAGCAGCCCTCGGGATTTCGCTAACTATGGCTACACCTTC.

The chain couples TRBV6-5 to TRBJ2-1; D uncertain. This CDR3 region has 13 residues. Germline V lookup: CDR1 MNHEY, CDR2 SVGAGI. The germline V and J ends were trimmed by 7 bases and 4 bases, with 11 bases remaining between them. The CDR3 loop reads CASTQLPYNEQFF. The DNA of the CDR3 is TGTGCCAGCACCCAGCTTCCATACAATGAGCAGTTCTTC.

The chain combines TRBV7-8 with TRBJ2-1, with TRBD1 matching over 9 bases. The trim removed 1 base at V and 4 bases at J, leaving 11 bases unmatched. In germline, CDR1 is SGHVS, CDR2 FQNEAQ. CDR3 length equals 18 residues. The DNA of the CDR3 is TGTGCCAGCAGCTTAGACGAATCGGGGGACAGGGCTTACAATGAGCAGTTCTTC. Translated, it gives CASSLDESGDRAYNEQFF.

To note about this clonotype: One junction end disagrees with the germline gene, perhaps due to a read error. The J gene is TRBJ2-7, the V gene TRBV7-8, with TRBD1 identical over 10 bases. Germline CDR1 SGHVS, CDR2 FQNEAQ. The CDR3 spans 15 residues. The CDR3 sequence: CTSSLWDRGSYEQYF. CDR3 sequence (DNA): TGTACCAGCAGCTTGTGGGACAGGGGTTCCTACGAGCAGTACTTC.

The V gene is TRBV7-2, the J gene TRBJ1-6; the D is unclear. This CDR3 has 17 residues. With 2 bases removed from V and 0 bases from J, the gap between germline ends came to 11 bases. Germline V gene sequence: CDR1 SGHTA, CDR2 FQGNSA. The CDR3 DNA follows: TGTGCCAGCAGCTTACTCACACCGAGCTCCTATAATTCACCCCTCCACTTT. Protein sequence: CASSLLTPSSYNSPLHF.

The CDR3 region has the DNA TGCGCCAGCAGCCTCGGGGCGTACCAAGAGACCCAGTACTTC. It encodes CASSLGAYQETQYF. This chain joins TRBV4-1 and TRBJ2-5, with D perhaps assigned TRBD1 or TRBD2 (5 bases each). V was trimmed by 4 bases and J by 0 bases, leaving 9 bases between them. The CDR3 spans 14 residues. CDR1 is MGHRA, CDR2 YSYEKL, per germline.

This chain joins TRBV6-5 and TRBJ2-5, with a tentative D call TRBD1 (5 bases). The germline V gene has CDR1 MNHEY and CDR2 SVGAGI. V lost 4 bases to trimming and J lost 0 bases, with 12 bases between them. The length of the CDR3 is 15 residues. The CDR3 nucleotides read TGTGCCAGCAGTTTAGGGGAACCGTACCAAGAGACCCAGTACTTC. It translates to CASSLGEPYQETQYF.

J is TRBJ1-6 and V is TRBV7-9; D not resolved. The CDR3 spans 16 residues. Germline CDR1 and CDR2: SEHNR and FQNEAQ (reference sequence). Deletions cut 3 bases from V and 7 bases from J, with 16 bases between. The CDR3: CASSFGPKIPNSPLHF. CDR3 sequence (DNA): TGTGCCAGCAGCTTTGGACCGAAAATTCCAAATTCACCCCTCCACTTT.

This clonotype has only a few counts. Compared with germline, one end of the junction differs, possibly owing to a read error. V is TRBV4-1 and J is TRBJ2-1; no clear D gene. This CDR3 region has 17 residues. CDR1 is MGHRA and CDR2 is YSYEKL in the germline V gene. CDR3 residues: CASSQGPLSSPQYEQFF. The CDR3 DNA is TGTGCCAGCAGCCAAGGTCCCCTCAGTAGCCCGCAGTATGAGCAGTTCTTC.

The chain employs TRBV12-5 and TRBJ2-1; tentative D call: TRBD1 (6 bases). V was clipped by 2 bases and J by 8 bases, with 10 bases between them. The CDR3 spans 13 residues. Germline V lookup: CDR1 LGHNT, CDR2 FRNRAP. CDR3 sequence: CASGLPGADEQFF. The CDR3 coding sequence is TGTGCTAGTGGTTTGCCAGGGGCCGATGAGCAGTTCTTC.

A few counts support this clonotype. The chain employs TRBV7-9 and TRBJ1-4, with D unresolved. Germline-derived CDR1 and CDR2 are SEHNR and FQNEAQ (reference sequence). Trimming stripped 1 base from V and 4 bases from J, with 10 bases between. This CDR3 spans 15 amino acids. The CDR3 spells CASSLEEAINEKLFF. CDR3 in DNA: TGTGCCAGCAGCTTAGAAGAGGCGATTAATGAAAAACTGTTTTTT. Full variable domain (missing parts from reference TRBV7-9 and TRBJ1-4): DTGVSQNPRHKITKRGQNVTFRCDPISEHNRLYWYRQTLGQGPEFLTYFQNEAQLEKSRLLSDRFSAERPKGSFSTLEIQRTEQGDSAMYLCASSLEEAINEKLFFGSGTQLSVL.